This is a list of T cell receptor beta chains from one sample in a study of CD39 and CD103 CD8 tumor-infiltrating T cells. Data came from immunoSEQ multiplex PCR; TCRdb stores just in-frame clones and leaves some out. The repertoire holds about 17,000 clones, with 80% to 95% as singletons. Sequenced material: CD8+ T cells sorted from blood. Source of these receptors: a human donor with head and neck squamous cell carcinoma. CDR3s include the opening cysteine and the closing phenylalanine or tryptophan. Each record gives: J gene, D gene, clone size, V gene, CDR3 protein, CDR3 DNA. The D gene is left open where the match is weak. Clone size is given for some rows only: seen once, a few or many times, or a class if the clone is expanded.

TRBJ2-1	.	.	TRBV13	CASPEPRGGRNEQFF	TGTGCCAGCCCCGAACCCAGGGGGGGCCGCAATGAGCAGTTCTTC
TRBJ1-5	.	.	TRBV2	CASSAGWALSNQPQHF	TGTGCCAGCAGTGCGGGGTGGGCACTAAGCAATCAGCCCCAGCATTTT
TRBJ2-1	.	.	TRBV2	CASSEGPGGRYNEQFF	TGTGCCAGCAGTGAAGGACCAGGAGGCAGATACAATGAGCAGTTCTTC
TRBJ2-7	TRBD1	once	TRBV27	CASSSQGMISYEQYF	TGTGCCAGCAGTTCACAGGGGATGATCTCCTACGAGCAGTACTTC
TRBJ2-7	.	.	TRBV7-8	CASSPKPGTVVYEQYF	TGTGCCAGCAGCCCCAAGCCGGGTACAGTAGTCTACGAGCAGTACTTC
TRBJ1-2	.	once	TRBV4-1	CASSQGGNGYTF	TGCGCCAGCAGCCAAGGGGGAAATGGCTACACCTTC
TRBJ1-6	.	.	TRBV25-1	CASSEQGTSGGSPLHF	TGTGCCAGCAGTGAACAGGGGACCTCGGGAGGATCACCCCTCCACTTT
TRBJ2-2	TRBD1	.	TRBV9	CASTFPGQGLPGELFF	TGTGCCAGCACTTTCCCGGGACAGGGCCTCCCCGGGGAGCTGTTTTTT
TRBJ1-1	.	few	TRBV5-1	CASSLRQGMNTEAFF	TGCGCCAGCAGCTTGCGGCAGGGAATGAACACTGAAGCTTTCTTT
TRBJ2-3	.	.	TRBV5-6	CASSLVQGRSTDTQYF	TGTGCCAGCAGCTTGGTCCAGGGCCGTAGCACAGATACGCAGTATTTT
TRBJ2-1	TRBD2	.	TRBV7-9	CASSLGASGLIF	TGTGCCAGCAGCTTAGGGGCTAGCGGTTTGATCTTC
TRBJ2-2	TRBD2	.	TRBV19	CASTSGAWELFF	TGTGCCAGCACTAGCGGGGCCTGGGAGCTGTTTTTT
TRBJ2-4	.	.	TRBV11-3	CASSLDRGPSNIQYF	TGTGCCAGCAGCTTAGATAGAGGACCTTCAAACATTCAGTACTTC
TRBJ2-3	.	.	TRBV27	CASSLTPTPYTQYF	TGTGCCAGCAGTTTGACACCCACCCCTTATACGCAGTATTTT
TRBJ2-3	TRBD1	once	TRBV30	CAWSALPSGTGVGVRLADTQYF	TGTGCCTGGAGTGCTCTCCCTTCCGGGACAGGGGTTGGGGTACGACTGGCAGATACGCAGTATTTT
TRBJ1-1	.	.	TRBV15	CATSGLNTEAFF	TGTGCCACCAGCGGCCTAAACACTGAAGCTTTCTTT
TRBJ2-1	TRBD1	.	TRBV4-1	CASSPFGTGGYNEQFF	TGCGCCAGCAGCCCATTCGGGACAGGGGGCTACAATGAGCAGTTCTTC